The source of this T cell receptor beta chain is a study of prognosis after radiotherapy for stage I lung cancer (dated by TCRdb to the early 2020s). In terms of the full investigation: Between April 2018 and January 2019, over 15 patients with stage I NSCLC were enrolled in Nanjing, China. Fewer than 15 of the patients presented with newly diagnosed primary stage I lung tumors; several had oligometastatic NSCLC following surgical resection of the primary tumor. All patients were regarded as medically inoperable, because of comorbidities in about a dozen patients and refusal of surgery in 7 or 8 patients. The cohort included 10 to 15 men and roughly 6 women, with a median age of about 79 years and a range of 53 to 84 years. On tumor histology, 11 to 13 patients had adenocarcinoma and six or seven had squamous cell carcinoma. Image-guided IMRT or VMAT was used to deliver SBRT in 3 to 5 fractions at a biologically effective dose of at least 100 Gy. No patient received concurrent therapy alongside SBRT. About 20% of the 19 patients developed distant metastases after SBRT, at a median of approximately 7 months; the other 15 showed no significant progression. The study profiled peripheral blood TCR beta repertoires from stage I NSCLC patients before and after stereotactic body radiotherapy and related them to distant failure. A total of around 40 blood samples from some 20 patients were sequenced, with one sample obtained before and one obtained after SBRT for each patient.

Two rounds of multiplex PCR were performed to amplify the TCR beta CDR3 region from genomic DNA. In the first PCR round, primers specific to each TRBV and TRBJ gene were used, and the primer sequences were filed in Chinese patent CN105087789A. The second PCR round used universal primers. The Roche High Pure PCR Template Preparation Kit was used to extract genomic DNA from frozen PBMCs. The libraries underwent paired-end sequencing with 151 bp reads on an Illumina HiSeq 3000. As for how the authors treated the data: Raw reads lacking the multiplex PCR primer sequences were removed with CutAdapt. High-quality paired reads were merged into contigs with PEAR. By alignment to reference sequences, MiXCR assigned TRB V, D and J gene segments to each contig. To remove sequencing errors, CDR3 sequences were clustered according to base quality and sequence similarity. Diversity was measured as Shannon entropy normalized by the natural log of productive TCR sequence number. Clonality was defined as one minus Shannon entropy divided by the natural log of the number of unique clonotypes. Progression-free survival cut-offs for repertoire metrics were chosen using the Youden index of ROC curves, with analyses run in R 3.5.3. Using fastp at Q25 and MiXCR, TCRdb reprocessed the public reads and kept productive beta chains. Each CDR3 protein appears once, grouped with its most common genes and DNA. The V and J calls reflect TCRdb's pipeline rather than the authors' work. In all, the sample holds fewer than 25,000 distinct CDR3 sequences, and around 36% of those were seen once. 62% of the sample is taken by the ten largest.

V was cut back by 5 bases and J by 2 bases, leaving a gap of 12 bases between them. The CDR3 starts with the cysteine, ends with the phenylalanine, and has 15 residues. The entry retains the CDR3 DNA only, 45 bases that are in frame from base 1. CDR1 and CDR2, looked up from the germline V gene, are SGHAT and FQNNGV. All patients had node-negative disease on CT and PET/CT, and none had a history of other malignancies or had previously received chemotherapy or radiotherapy. Approximately 6 milliliters of peripheral venous blood were drawn into EDTA tubes at each of two time points. PBMCs were isolated by Ficoll-Paque Plus density-gradient centrifugation. Right after collection, samples were kept at -80 degrees C until analysis. Only one count was recorded for this clonotype. Its antigen is currently not known. Per-base quality was not reported, and no clone a single base away is much larger than it. One read gives only weak evidence.

Broader findings and caveats from the paper: Whether the expanded TCR clones were tumor-specific was not determined. All reported P values were unadjusted for multiple comparisons. Differences in TRBV and TRBJ usage frequencies by metastasis status were reportedly observed in two V genes at baseline and in fewer than 10 V and two J genes after SBRT. Post-SBRT Shannon entropy and its change from baseline were lower in patients who developed distant metastases; baseline Shannon entropy was not associated with metastases. After SBRT, the count of unique TCR clones dropped from a median of about 10,000 beforehand to roughly 7,000 afterward (Wilcoxon paired P=0.011). Limitations of the study included a small cohort and short follow-up, and the study findings need independent validation.

This material consisted of PBMCs, taken before or after stereotactic body radiation therapy (not recorded which). The rearrangement joined TRBV11-2 to TRBJ2-2; the D gene may be TRBD1 or TRBD2, since each aligns over 5 bases. The origin of this receptor is a donor over 45 with non-small cell lung cancer. The CDR3 loop reads CASSQFWDNTGELFF. The sequence in DNA is TGTGCCAGCAGCCAATTTTGGGACAACACCGGGGAGCTGTTTTTT.